A selection of T cell receptor beta chains follows, all from one sample in a study of CD8+ T cells in alopecia areata. Generated by immunoSEQ multiplex PCR, the TCRdb table keeps only in-frame clones and is missing some. Seen here are approximately 100,000 clones, just under 60% observed once, and the top ten hold around 17%. The specimen was CD8+ T cells sorted from blood, collected at roughly week 55, from a patient treated with tofacitinib. The receptors were gathered from a human donor with alopecia areata. CDR3s include the opening cysteine and the closing phenylalanine or tryptophan. The D gene is left open where the match is weak. Size is stated for part of the rows, as once, few or many counts, or as a class when the clone is expanded.

j_call	clone_size	d_call	v_call	cdr3_aa	cdr3_nt
TRBJ1-1	NA	NA	TRBV25-1	CASAAGLYTEAFF	TGTGCCAGCGCGGCAGGTCTTTACACTGAAGCTTTCTTT
TRBJ2-3	NA	NA	TRBV9	CASSVGDTDTQYF	TGTGCCAGCAGCGTAGGGGACACAGATACGCAGTATTTT
TRBJ1-4	NA	NA	TRBV11-3	CASSLGRKLNEKLFF	TGTGCCAGCAGCTTAGGGCGGAAATTAAATGAAAAACTGTTTTTT
TRBJ1-1	NA	NA	TRBV7-2	CAAGVGLNTEAFF	TGTGCCGCCGGGGTGGGCCTGAACACTGAAGCTTTCTTT
TRBJ1-2	NA	TRBD1	TRBV29-1	CSVEDLGQGYGYTF	TGCAGCGTTGAAGATTTAGGACAGGGCTATGGCTACACCTTC
TRBJ2-1	few	NA	TRBV19	CASSKTGNSYNEQFF	TGTGCCAGTAGTAAAACAGGGAACTCCTACAATGAGCAGTTCTTC
TRBJ1-1	NA	NA	TRBV12-5	CASGSEGRATEAFF	TGTGCTAGTGGTTCCGAGGGAAGGGCCACTGAAGCTTTCTTT
TRBJ1-2	once	TRBD1	TRBV9	CASSSRQGPLFGYTF	TGTGCCAGCAGCTCGCGACAGGGGCCACTGTTCGGCTACACCTTC
TRBJ2-1	few	NA	TRBV7-9	CASSLDNEQFF	TGTGCCAGCAGCCTAGACAATGAGCAGTTCTTC
TRBJ2-2	NA	NA	TRBV7-9	CASSLGAGELFF	TGTGCCAGCAGCTTAGGTGCCGGGGAGCTGTTTTTT
TRBJ2-2	NA	TRBD1	TRBV30	CAWGAADRAPGELFF	TGTGCCTGGGGAGCCGCCGACAGGGCCCCCGGGGAGCTGTTTTTT
TRBJ1-1	once	NA	TRBV5-1	CASSSRNKGRNPNTEAFF	TGCGCCAGCAGCTCACGGAATAAAGGGCGAAACCCGAACACTGAAGCTTTCTTT
TRBJ2-1	NA	NA	TRBV4-2	CASSPGSNEQFF	TGTGCCAGCAGCCCAGGGTCCAATGAGCAGTTCTTC
TRBJ2-4	NA	NA	TRBV9	CASSSRFDIQYF	TGTGCCAGCAGCTCTAGGTTTGACATTCAGTACTTC
TRBJ2-5	few	NA	TRBV9	CASSVGQAAQETQYF	TGTGCCAGCAGCGTAGGGCAGGCGGCCCAAGAGACCCAGTACTTC
TRBJ1-1	few	NA	TRBV7-9	CASSYGRQVDAFF	TGTGCCAGCAGCTATGGTCGACAGGTTGATGCTTTCTTT
TRBJ1-5	NA	TRBD1	TRBV13	CASSLGTGGDQPQHF	TGTGCCAGCAGCCTTGGGACAGGGGGCGATCAGCCCCAGCATTTT
TRBJ2-7	few	NA	TRBV27	CASSLTIDSYEQYF	TGTGCCAGCAGTTTAACAATCGACAGCTACGAGCAGTACTTC
TRBJ2-1	NA	NA	TRBV6-1	CASSAGYNEQFF	TGTGCCAGCAGTGCAGGGTACAATGAGCAGTTCTTC
TRBJ1-2	NA	NA	TRBV14	CASSQAQGYGYTF	TGTGCCAGCAGCCAAGCTCAGGGTTATGGCTACACCTTC